This entry lists 15 T cell receptor beta chains sequenced from one sample in a study of blood T cell repertoires in COVID-19. Sequenced by immunoSEQ multiplex PCR; TCRdb stores in-frame clones only, minus some. Counted here are tens of thousands of clones, 90% occurring once; the ten biggest clones make up 7.5% to 10%. The sequenced sample was peripheral blood. These TCRs come from a woman in her 40s with active COVID-19.

The J gene is TRBJ2-5, the V gene TRBV3-1 (or the pseudogene TRBV3-2); TRBD2 matches at 9 bases. The CDR3 loop spans 17 amino acids. Germline V gene sequence: CDR1 LGHDT, CDR2 YNNKEL (reference sequence). Germline trimming cut 1 base from V and 2 bases from J; bases unmatched to any gene: 8. The CDR3 here is CASSQGMKRGVQETQYF. The CDR3 nucleotides are TGTGCCAGCAGCCAAGGGATGAAGCGGGGGGTACAAGAGACCCAGTACTTC.

The chain is built from TRBV6-4 and TRBJ2-2, with D tentatively TRBD2 (7 bases). The germline V and J ends were trimmed by 3 bases and 1 base, with 15 bases remaining between them. The CDR3 covers 17 residues. The germline gives CDR1 MRHNA, CDR2 SNTAGT. DNA for the CDR3: TGTGCCAGCAGTGATGGCGGGGGCTTGAAGAACACCGGGGAGCTGTTTTTT. This gives the protein CASSDGGGLKNTGELFF.

The rearrangement joins TRBV19 to TRBJ1-2, with TRBD1 matching 8 bases. V lost 5 bases and J lost 3; bases outside the gene matches: 5. CDR1 is LNHDA, CDR2 SQIVND, per germline (reference sequence). The CDR3 consists of 14 residues. CDR3 bases: TGTGCCAGTAGTTTGGGGACAGGAGACTATGGCTACACCTTC. Translating it yields CASSLGTGDYGYTF.

The rearrangement uses TRBV19 and TRBJ1-6, with a tentative D call TRBD1 (6 bases). The germline V gene encodes CDR1 LNHDA and CDR2 SQIVND (reference sequence). With 7 bases removed from V and 7 bases from J, the gap between germline ends came to 14 bases. The length of the CDR3 is 14 residues. The CDR3 region has the DNA TGTGCCAGTAAGGACAGTAGGAACAATTCACCCCTCCACTTT. Encoded protein: CASKDSRNNSPLHF.

The chain recombines TRBV19 with TRBJ1-3; D is possibly TRBD1 (6 bases). Germline CDR1 is LNHDA and CDR2 is SQIVND (reference sequence). The germline V and J ends were trimmed by 6 bases and 0 bases, with 9 bases remaining between them. The CDR3 spans 14 residues. The CDR3, as DNA: TGTGCCAGTAGCAAACAGGGCTCTGGAAACACCATATATTTT. It codes for CASSKQGSGNTIYF. The full variable domain, in which reference TRBV19 and TRBJ1-3 provide the parts outside the CDR3, is DGGITQSPKYLFRKEGQNVTLSCEQNLNHDAMYWYRQDPGQGLRLIYYSQIVNDFQKGDIAEGYSVSREKKESFPLTVTSAQKNPTAFYLCASSKQGSGNTIYFGEGSWLTVV.

The gene calls are TRBV5-4 and TRBJ2-3; 8 nucleotides line up with TRBD2. The CDR3 consists of 17 residues. Germline V gene sequence: CDR1 SGHNT, CDR2 YYREEE (reference sequence). J gave up 5 bases and V 2 bases, and 13 bases lay outside the gene matches. As DNA, the CDR3 is TGTGCCAGCAGCTTAATAGGCTCCGGGACTAGTGGAGATACGCAGTATTTT. Translation gives CASSLIGSGTSGDTQYF.

The gene calls are TRBV6-5 and TRBJ1-5; TRBD1 might be the D (6 bases). CDR3 size: 15 residues. The V end lost 6 bases, the J end lost 7 bases, and 19 bases lay between the germline ends. Germline V gene data show CDR1 as MNHEY and CDR2 as SVGAGI. CDR3 coding DNA: TGTGCCAGCAGATCTGGGACATTCGGGGGGCAGCCCCAGCATTTT. It translates to CASRSGTFGGQPQHF.

This sequence joins TRBV7-9 and TRBJ2-7, with 9 bases lining up with TRBD1. This CDR3 spans 14 amino acids. J was trimmed by 2 bases and V by 2 bases; bases with no gene match: 1. Germline V gene data show CDR1 as SEHNR and CDR2 as FQNEAQ (reference sequence). As DNA, the CDR3 is TGTGCCAGCAGCTTATGGGACAGGGCCTACGAGCAGTACTTC. This translates into CASSLWDRAYEQYF.

The chain is built from TRBV9 and TRBJ1-2; D unclear. The germline V gene has CDR1 SGDLS and CDR2 YYNGEE. The CDR3 is 14 amino acids. Trimming shortened V by 0 bases and J by 0 bases, and 6 bases separated the two germline ends. The CDR3 here is CASSVGDTNYGYTF. In DNA form, the CDR3 reads TGTGCCAGCAGCGTAGGAGACACTAACTATGGCTACACCTTC.

The V gene is TRBV19, the J gene TRBJ1-3, with D unclear. The germline CDR1 and CDR2 sequences are LNHDA and SQIVND (reference sequence). This CDR3 has 13 residues. V was shortened by 3 bases and J by 0 bases, with 3 bases between the two germline ends. CDR3 residues: CASSISSGNTIYF. CDR3 nucleotides: TGTGCCAGTAGTATCAGCTCTGGAAACACCATATATTTT.

This sequence joins TRBV18 and TRBJ2-3; TRBD2 aligns across 8 bases. V shed 1 base, J shed 1 base, and the junction held 1 base outside the gene matches. Germline CDR1 KGHSH, CDR2 LQKENI. CDR3 length: 15 residues. The CDR3 region is CASSPLLAGTDTQYF. Here the CDR3 DNA reads TGTGCCAGCTCACCACTACTAGCGGGCACAGATACGCAGTATTTT.

This chain uses TRBV7-3 with TRBJ2-3; TRBD2 matches at 11 bases. The germline gives CDR1 SGHTA, CDR2 FQGTGA. V shed 4 bases, J shed 2 bases, and the junction held 8 bases outside the gene matches. This CDR3 region has 17 residues. The CDR3 reads CASSSFLAGGATDTQYF. The CDR3 DNA is TGTGCCAGCAGCTCCTTCCTAGCGGGGGGCGCCACAGATACGCAGTATTTT.

This clone was picked up one time. The chain couples TRBV6-5 to TRBJ1-2; perhaps TRBD1 as D (5 bases). There are 12 residues in the CDR3. V lost 7 bases to trimming and J lost 7 bases, with 13 bases between them. From germline, CDR1 is MNHEY and CDR2 SVGAGI. DNA for the CDR3: TGTGCCAGCAAACTGGGGGGGAGTGGCTACACCTTC. The encoded protein is CASKLGGSGYTF.

V is TRBV5-5 and J is TRBJ1-2; TRBD1 matches 7 bases. CDR1 and CDR2 (germline): SGHKS, YYEKEE (reference sequence). With 3 bases clipped from V and 6 bases from J, the junction kept 14 bases outside the gene matches. The CDR3 sequence is 16 residues long. DNA of the CDR3: TGTGCCAGCAGCTCCTCTACCTTCGACAGGGTGGATGGCTACACCTTC. Amino acids: CASSSSTFDRVDGYTF.

The rearrangement joins TRBV7-3 to TRBJ2-5; no clear D gene. Trimming stripped 2 bases from V and 7 bases from J, with 11 bases between. The CDR3 totals 13 residues. Germline V gene lookup returns CDR1 SGHTA and CDR2 FQGTGA. The CDR3: CASSLLGLGTQYF. CDR3 DNA: TGTGCCAGCAGCTTACTTGGGCTCGGGACCCAGTACTTC.